This is a list of T cell receptor beta chains from one sample in a study of cytomegalovirus exposure and HLA in healthy donors. Clones were read by immunoSEQ multiplex PCR, and TCRdb kept only the in-frame ones, dropping some. The data hold approximately 150,000 clones, with under 75% observed a single time. The material sequenced was PBMCs. The receptors come from a woman aged 60 to 75 in good health and CMV-seropositive. Each CDR3 is given with its conserved first and last residue. The D gene is left open where the match is weak. Expanded clones are given a class, and other clones once, few, many or no size at all.

few	TRBV11-2	TRBD1	TRBJ2-1	CASSLYRDRGLSSYNEQFF	TGTGCCAGCAGCCTATACCGGGACAGGGGCCTAAGCTCCTACAATGAGCAGTTCTTC
.	TRBV7-9	.	TRBJ2-3	CASSLQGLSTDTQYF	TGTGCCAGCAGCTTACAGGGCCTTAGCACAGATACGCAGTATTTT
.	TRBV29-1	.	TRBJ2-1	CSARGGGWDEQFF	TGCAGCGCCAGAGGGGGGGGGTGGGATGAGCAGTTCTTC
.	TRBV30	TRBD2	TRBJ2-7	CAWSGLVYEQYF	TGTGCCTGGAGCGGACTAGTCTACGAGCAGTACTTC
.	TRBV25-1	.	TRBJ1-2	CASSDTGGFYGYTF	TGTGCCAGCAGTGATACCGGGGGATTCTATGGCTACACCTTC
.	TRBV11-2	TRBD2	TRBJ2-3	CASSFSGSADTQYF	TGTGCCAGCAGCTTCAGCGGGAGCGCAGATACGCAGTATTTT
.	TRBV6-4	TRBD1	TRBJ2-6	CASSSRQGAGANVLTF	TGTGCCAGCAGTTCTCGCCAGGGGGCTGGGGCCAACGTCCTGACTTTC
.	TRBV6-1	.	TRBJ2-7	CASSDQGLAYVQYF	TGTGCCAGCAGTGACCAGGGACTGGCCTACGTGCAGTACTTC
few	TRBV7-2	.	TRBJ2-5	CASRPQPGETQYF	TGTGCCAGCAGACCACAGCCGGGGGAGACCCAGTACTTC
.	TRBV5-1	.	TRBJ2-3	CASSPERAGPDTQYF	TGCGCCAGCAGCCCCGAGAGGGCTGGACCAGATACGCAGTATTTT
few	TRBV6-6	TRBD2	TRBJ2-1	CASSWTSGNRVFF	TGTGCCAGCAGTTGGACTAGCGGGAATCGAGTGTTCTTC
few	TRBV7-9	TRBD1	TRBJ2-1	CASSYRQGNEQFF	TGTGCCAGCAGCTACCGACAGGGGAATGAGCAGTTCTTC
.	TRBV7-6	TRBD2	TRBJ2-5	CASSEISSGSLQETQYF	TGTGCCAGCAGCGAAATTTCTAGCGGGAGCCTACAAGAGACCCAGTACTTC
.	TRBV28	.	TRBJ2-1	CAILSEDSYNEQFF	TGTGCCATTTTGAGCGAGGACTCCTACAATGAGCAGTTCTTC
.	TRBV28	.	TRBJ1-5	CASSLQGGNQPQHF	TGTGCCAGCAGTTTACAGGGTGGTAACCAGCCCCAGCATTTT
.	TRBV5-1	TRBD1	TRBJ2-4	CASRLGTVPGENIQYF	TGCGCCAGCAGACTCGGGACAGTCCCAGGGGAAAACATTCAGTACTTC
.	TRBV15	TRBD2	TRBJ2-3	CATSREAGADTQYF	TGTGCCACCAGCAGAGAGGCGGGAGCCGATACGCAGTATTTT